This note documents a single T cell receptor (beta chain) sequence. This sample is drawn from a study of blood T cell repertoires in COVID-19. Study background: The United States, Italy and Spain supplied acute and convalescent COVID-19 samples. In each case, the material was cDNA or gDNA derived from T cells, B-cell-depleted T cells, or PBMCs.

In the authors' methods: Amplification from reference gene primers served as the basis for estimated nucleated cell counts. TCRdb keeps only in-frame clones here, not all; method: immunoSEQ multiplex PCR. V and J calls and clone size are those listed in that table; D and trimming were worked out from the DNA. The sample yields approximately 28,000 clones, around 87% seen once. The CDR3 has 14 residues. This receptor was identified in a woman aged 55-70 years with active COVID-19. What was sequenced was peripheral blood. The chain recombines TRBV21-1 with TRBJ2-7; the DNA was not compared with TRBD1, the D call given in the table. TRBV21-1 is marked as a pseudogene. CDR3 sequence: CASSTQGRLYEQYF. CDR3 nucleotides: TGTGCCAGCAGCACGCAGGGAAGACTCTACGAGCAGTACTTC.